These T cell receptor beta chains were read from a single sample in a study of graft-versus-host responses after intestinal transplantation. Sequenced by immunoSEQ multiplex PCR; TCRdb stores in-frame clones only, minus some. The repertoire holds 75,000 to 90,000 clones, with roughly nine tenths as singletons. These receptors have no identified antigens. Sample: unstimulated CD4+ T cells sorted from spleen or lymph node cells, taken before intestinal transplant. These receptors originate from a human donor who received an intestinal transplant. CDR3s include the opening cysteine and the closing phenylalanine or tryptophan. Each record gives: D gene, V gene, J gene, CDR3 protein, CDR3 DNA. A D gene is named only where the DNA matches it firmly.

d_call: TRBD1; v_call: TRBV18; j_call: TRBJ2-5; cdr3_aa: CASSPPRTGQETQYF; cdr3_nt: TGTGCCAGCTCACCACCGCGGACAGGGCAGGAGACCCAGTACTTC
d_call: .; v_call: TRBV20-1; j_call: TRBJ2-5; cdr3_aa: CSARAEETQYF; cdr3_nt: TGCAGTGCTAGAGCTGAAGAGACCCAGTACTTC
d_call: .; v_call: TRBV5-1; j_call: TRBJ1-1; cdr3_aa: CASSLAGPGVNTEAFF; cdr3_nt: TGCGCCAGCAGCTTGGCCGGGCCAGGGGTGAACACTGAAGCTTTCTTT
d_call: .; v_call: TRBV11-2; j_call: TRBJ1-2; cdr3_aa: CASSLDQGWGYGYTF; cdr3_nt: TGTGCCAGCAGCTTAGATCAGGGATGGGGCTATGGCTACACCTTC
d_call: TRBD2; v_call: TRBV28; j_call: TRBJ2-5; cdr3_aa: CASNHPGGNQKETQYF; cdr3_nt: TGTGCCAGCAACCATCCGGGAGGGAACCAAAAAGAGACCCAGTACTTC
d_call: .; v_call: TRBV28; j_call: TRBJ2-7; cdr3_aa: CASRQGGSYEQYF; cdr3_nt: TGTGCCAGCAGACAGGGGGGGAGCTACGAGCAGTACTTC
d_call: .; v_call: TRBV6-5; j_call: TRBJ2-7; cdr3_aa: CASSTLGAFSHEQYF; cdr3_nt: TGTGCCAGCAGTACCCTAGGGGCCTTTTCCCACGAGCAGTACTTC
d_call: .; v_call: TRBV19; j_call: TRBJ1-5; cdr3_aa: CASSPMRSPQHF; cdr3_nt: TGTGCCAGTAGCCCCATGCGGTCGCCCCAGCATTTT
d_call: TRBD1; v_call: TRBV6-5; j_call: TRBJ1-1; cdr3_aa: CASSYSDRGNTEAFF; cdr3_nt: TGTGCCAGCAGTTACTCGGACAGGGGGAACACTGAAGCTTTCTTT
d_call: TRBD2; v_call: TRBV5-8; j_call: TRBJ2-7; cdr3_aa: CASSTLAGVGEQYF; cdr3_nt: TGTGCCAGCAGCACACTAGCGGGAGTGGGCGAGCAGTACTTC
d_call: .; v_call: TRBV7-9; j_call: TRBJ2-1; cdr3_aa: CASSLESRNNEQFF; cdr3_nt: TGTGCCAGCAGCTTAGAATCCAGAAACAATGAGCAGTTCTTC
d_call: TRBD2; v_call: TRBV11-2; j_call: TRBJ2-5; cdr3_aa: CASSTPGAGRETQYF; cdr3_nt: TGTGCCAGCAGCACCCCCGGAGCGGGAAGAGAGACCCAGTACTTC
d_call: .; v_call: TRBV7-9; j_call: TRBJ2-2; cdr3_aa: CASSFAQGWDGELFF; cdr3_nt: TGTGCCAGCAGCTTTGCACAGGGATGGGACGGGGAGCTGTTTTTT